This TCR beta chain was found in a study of response to subunit inactivated influenza vaccine listed by TCRdb under 2018. For the wider study: The study used deep quantitative T cell receptor repertoire profiling to track responses to a trivalent subunit inactivated influenza vaccine. On the study overall, not on this receptor specifically: According to the authors, only a limited number of new T cells may be recruited by each seasonal influenza vaccination.

The CDR3 sequence holds 14 residues, the cysteine and phenylalanine included. The entry retains the CDR3 DNA only, 42 bases that are in frame from base 1. Clipping removes 3 bases from V and 11 bases from J, with 10 as the unmatched junction base count. CDR1 and CDR2 (DFQATT, SNEGSKA) derive from the germline V gene (reference sequence). A remark on this clonotype: Its antigen has not been determined. The sample holds no much larger clone one base away, and base qualities are not on file.

To prepare the library, RT-PCR was applied. The instrument given in TCRdb is Illumina HiSeq 2500. TCRdb ran its own pipeline on the public reads, namely fastp trimming at Q25 and MiXCR clone calling, and kept in-frame beta chains. Entries that share a CDR3 protein sequence are merged under the most common genes and DNA. This sample is represented by over 750,000 distinct CDR3 sequences; 21% of them were singletons. 10% of the sample rests with the top ten. The sample consisted of PBMCs from blood, taken more than 4 days after vaccination. The chain is made from TRBV20-1 and TRBJ1-1, with TRBD1 matching 12 junction bases. The source is a man over 45 who received an inactivated influenza vaccine. Donor details come from another sample of the same person, matched by shared clones. This receptor carries the CDR3 CSARLGQGALGAFF. The nucleotide sequence is given as TGCAGTGCTAGGTTGGGACAGGGGGCTTTGGGTGCTTTCTTT.